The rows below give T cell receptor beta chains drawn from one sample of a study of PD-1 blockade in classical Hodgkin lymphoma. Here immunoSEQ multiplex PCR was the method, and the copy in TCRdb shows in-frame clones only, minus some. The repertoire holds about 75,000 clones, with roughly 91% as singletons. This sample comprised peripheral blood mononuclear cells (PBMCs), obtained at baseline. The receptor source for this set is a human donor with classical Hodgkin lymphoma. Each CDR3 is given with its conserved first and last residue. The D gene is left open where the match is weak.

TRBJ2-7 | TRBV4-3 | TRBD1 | TGCGCCAGCAGCCAAGCGGACAGGGAAGAGTGCGAGCAGTACTTC | CASSQADREECEQYF
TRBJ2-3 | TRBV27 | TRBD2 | TGTGCCAGCAGTCCCTCGGGGGGGCGCCGAACTAGCACAGATACGCAGTATTTT | CASSPSGGRRTSTDTQYF
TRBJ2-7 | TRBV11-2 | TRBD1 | TGTGCCAGCTGCTCGGGGACAGGATCCTACGAGCAGTACTTC | CASCSGTGSYEQYF
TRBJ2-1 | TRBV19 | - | TGTGCCAGTAGTATAACACGGCGCCACTACAATGAGCAGTTCTTC | CASSITRRHYNEQFF
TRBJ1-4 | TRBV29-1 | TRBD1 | TGCAGCGTAACACGACAGGGGCTTAATGAAAAACTGTTTTTT | CSVTRQGLNEKLFF
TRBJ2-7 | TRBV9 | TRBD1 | TGTGCCAGCAGCCCATCACCGGGACAGGGGTTTGCCTACGAGCAGTACTTC | CASSPSPGQGFAYEQYF
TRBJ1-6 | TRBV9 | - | TGTGCCAGCAGCGAGGGGAGTATGCTCCACTTT | CASSEGSMLHF
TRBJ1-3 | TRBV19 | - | TGTGCCAGTAGCCTACAGGGAAATACTGGAAACACCATATATTTT | CASSLQGNTGNTIYF
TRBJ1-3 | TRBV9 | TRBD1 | TGTGCCAGCAGCTCTCGACAGGGGTTAGTGTCTGGAAACACCATATATTTT | CASSSRQGLVSGNTIYF
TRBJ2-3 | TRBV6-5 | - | TGTGCCAGCAGTTCCGGCACAGATACGCAGTATTTT | CASSSGTDTQYF
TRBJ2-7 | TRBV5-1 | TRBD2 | TGCGCCAGCGGACTAGCGCCTTACGAGCAGTACTTC | CASGLAPYEQYF